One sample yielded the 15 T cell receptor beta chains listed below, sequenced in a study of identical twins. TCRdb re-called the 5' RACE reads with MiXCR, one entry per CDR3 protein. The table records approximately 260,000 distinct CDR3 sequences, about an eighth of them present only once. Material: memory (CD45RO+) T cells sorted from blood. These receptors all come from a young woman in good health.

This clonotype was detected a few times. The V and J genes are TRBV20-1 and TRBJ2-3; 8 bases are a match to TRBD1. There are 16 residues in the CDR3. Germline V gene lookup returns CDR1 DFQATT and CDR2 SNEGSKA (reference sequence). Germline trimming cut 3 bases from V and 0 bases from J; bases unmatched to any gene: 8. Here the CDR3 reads CSASQRQGRSTDTQYF. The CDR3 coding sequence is TGCAGTGCTAGCCAACGACAGGGGAGAAGCACAGATACGCAGTATTTT.

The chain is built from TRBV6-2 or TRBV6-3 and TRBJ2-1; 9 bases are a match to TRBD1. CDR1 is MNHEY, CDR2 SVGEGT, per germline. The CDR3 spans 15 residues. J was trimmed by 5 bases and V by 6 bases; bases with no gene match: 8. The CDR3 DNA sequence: TGTGCCAGCAGAGCAAACAGGGGGCAGCACAATGAGCAGTTCTTC. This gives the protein CASRANRGQHNEQFF.

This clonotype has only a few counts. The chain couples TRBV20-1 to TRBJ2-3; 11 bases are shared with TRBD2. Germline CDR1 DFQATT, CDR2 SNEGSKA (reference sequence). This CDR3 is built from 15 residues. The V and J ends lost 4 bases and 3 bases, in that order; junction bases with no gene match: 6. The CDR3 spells CSATSGGTETDTQYF. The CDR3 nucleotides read TGCAGTGCTACTAGCGGGGGGACTGAGACAGATACGCAGTATTTT.

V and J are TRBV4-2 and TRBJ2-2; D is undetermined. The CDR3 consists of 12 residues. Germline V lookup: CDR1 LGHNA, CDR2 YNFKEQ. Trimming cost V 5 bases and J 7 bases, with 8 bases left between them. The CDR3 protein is CASSRADGELFF. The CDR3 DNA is TGTGCCAGCAGCAGGGCAGACGGGGAGCTGTTTTTT.

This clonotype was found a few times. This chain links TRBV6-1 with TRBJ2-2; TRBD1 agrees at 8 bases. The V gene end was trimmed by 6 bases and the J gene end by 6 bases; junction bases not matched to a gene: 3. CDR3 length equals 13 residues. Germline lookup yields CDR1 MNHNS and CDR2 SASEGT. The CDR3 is CASRDRDAGELFF. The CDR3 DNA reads TGTGCCAGCAGGGACAGGGATGCCGGGGAGCTGTTTTTT.

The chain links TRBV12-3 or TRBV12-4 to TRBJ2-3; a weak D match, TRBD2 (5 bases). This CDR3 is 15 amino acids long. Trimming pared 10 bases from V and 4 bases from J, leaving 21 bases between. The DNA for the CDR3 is TGTGCCATCCAGCGGAGCACCCTCGGCTCAGATACGCAGTATTTT. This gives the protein CAIQRSTLGSDTQYF.

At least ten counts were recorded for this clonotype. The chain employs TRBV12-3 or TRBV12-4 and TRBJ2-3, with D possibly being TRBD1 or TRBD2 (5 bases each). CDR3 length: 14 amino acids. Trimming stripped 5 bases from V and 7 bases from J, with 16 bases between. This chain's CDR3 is CASSLQDWGHTQYF. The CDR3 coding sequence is TGTGCCAGCAGTCTTCAGGACTGGGGACATACGCAGTATTTT.

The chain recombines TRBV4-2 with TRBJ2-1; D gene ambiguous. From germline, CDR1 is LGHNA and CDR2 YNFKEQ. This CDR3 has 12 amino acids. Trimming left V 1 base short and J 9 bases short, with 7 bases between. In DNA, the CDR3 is TGTGCCAGCAGCCAAGTCTCGGGTGAGCAGTTCTTC. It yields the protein CASSQVSGEQFF.

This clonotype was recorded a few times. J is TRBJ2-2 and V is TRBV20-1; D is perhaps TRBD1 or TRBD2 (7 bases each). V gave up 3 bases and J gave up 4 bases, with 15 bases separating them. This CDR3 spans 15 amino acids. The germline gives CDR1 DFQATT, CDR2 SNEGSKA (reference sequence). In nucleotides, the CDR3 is TGCAGTGCTAGTGGGGGGGGACAGCGCACCGGGGAGCTGTTTTTT. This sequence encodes CSASGGGQRTGELFF.

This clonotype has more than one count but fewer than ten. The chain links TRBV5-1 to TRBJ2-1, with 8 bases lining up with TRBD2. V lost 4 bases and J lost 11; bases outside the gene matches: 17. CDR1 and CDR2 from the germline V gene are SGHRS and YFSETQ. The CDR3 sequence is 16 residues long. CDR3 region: CASSPAAIAGQAKQFF. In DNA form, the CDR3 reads TGCGCCAGCAGCCCGGCGGCAATAGCGGGACAAGCGAAGCAGTTCTTC.

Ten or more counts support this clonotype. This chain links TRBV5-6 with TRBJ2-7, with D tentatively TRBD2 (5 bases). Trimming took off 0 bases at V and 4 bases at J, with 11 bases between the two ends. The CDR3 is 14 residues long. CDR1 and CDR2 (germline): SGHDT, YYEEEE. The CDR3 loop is CASSLVDGGYEQYF. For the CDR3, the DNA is TGTGCCAGCAGCTTGGTTGATGGAGGATACGAGCAGTACTTC.

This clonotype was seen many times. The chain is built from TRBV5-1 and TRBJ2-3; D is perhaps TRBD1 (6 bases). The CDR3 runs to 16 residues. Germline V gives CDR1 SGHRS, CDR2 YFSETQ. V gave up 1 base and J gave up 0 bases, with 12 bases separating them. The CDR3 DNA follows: TGCGCCAGCAGCTTGCTGGCCAGGGGAAGCACAGATACGCAGTATTTT. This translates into CASSLLARGSTDTQYF.

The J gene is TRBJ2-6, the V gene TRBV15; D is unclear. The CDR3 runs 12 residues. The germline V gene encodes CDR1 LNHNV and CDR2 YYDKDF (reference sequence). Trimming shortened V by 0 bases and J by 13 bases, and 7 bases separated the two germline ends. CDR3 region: CATSRDRRVLTF. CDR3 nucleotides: TGTGCCACCAGCAGAGATCGAAGGGTCCTGACTTTC.

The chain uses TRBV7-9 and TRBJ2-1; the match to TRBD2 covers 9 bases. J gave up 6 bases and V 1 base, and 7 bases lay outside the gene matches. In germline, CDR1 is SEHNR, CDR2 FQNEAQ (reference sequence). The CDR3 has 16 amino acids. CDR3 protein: CASSLVSGSTANEQFF. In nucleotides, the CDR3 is TGTGCCAGCAGCTTAGTTAGCGGGAGTACCGCCAATGAGCAGTTCTTC.

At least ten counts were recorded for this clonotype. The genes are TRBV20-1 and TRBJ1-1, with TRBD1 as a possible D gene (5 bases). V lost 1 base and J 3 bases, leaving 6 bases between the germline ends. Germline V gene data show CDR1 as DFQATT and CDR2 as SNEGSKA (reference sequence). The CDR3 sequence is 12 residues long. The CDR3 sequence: CSARVGDTEAFF. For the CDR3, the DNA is TGCAGTGCTAGAGTAGGGGACACTGAAGCTTTCTTT.